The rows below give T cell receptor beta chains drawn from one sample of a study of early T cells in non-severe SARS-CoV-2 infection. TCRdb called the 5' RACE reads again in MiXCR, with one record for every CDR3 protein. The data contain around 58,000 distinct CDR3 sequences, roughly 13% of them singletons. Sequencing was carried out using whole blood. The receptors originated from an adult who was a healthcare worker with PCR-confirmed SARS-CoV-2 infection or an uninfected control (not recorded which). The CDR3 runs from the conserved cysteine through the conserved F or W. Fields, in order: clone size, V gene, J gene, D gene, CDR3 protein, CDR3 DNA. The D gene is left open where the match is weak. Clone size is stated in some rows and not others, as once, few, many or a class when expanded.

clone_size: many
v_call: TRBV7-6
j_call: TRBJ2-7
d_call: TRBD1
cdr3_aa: CASSRTDRGGYEQYF
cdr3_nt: TGTGCCAGCAGCCGCACCGACAGGGGGGGATACGAGCAGTACTTC

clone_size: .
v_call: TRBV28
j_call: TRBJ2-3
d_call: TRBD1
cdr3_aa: CASSVPGTGGTDTQYF
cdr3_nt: TGTGCCAGCAGTGTACCCGGGACAGGGGGTACAGATACGCAGTATTTT

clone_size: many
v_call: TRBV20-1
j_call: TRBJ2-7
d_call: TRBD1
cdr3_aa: CSARADRGRGNEQYF
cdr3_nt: TGCAGTGCTAGAGCTGACAGGGGTCGGGGGAACGAGCAGTACTTC

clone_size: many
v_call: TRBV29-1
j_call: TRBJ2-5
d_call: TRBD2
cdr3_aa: CSVEDPGLAVETQYF
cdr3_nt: TGCAGCGTTGAAGACCCGGGACTAGCGGTAGAGACCCAGTACTTC

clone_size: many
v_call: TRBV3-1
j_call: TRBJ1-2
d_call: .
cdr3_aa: CASSLSGGYTF
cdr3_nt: TGTGCCAGCAGCCTTTCAGGGGGCTACACCTTC

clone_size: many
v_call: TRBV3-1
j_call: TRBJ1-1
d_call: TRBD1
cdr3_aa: CASSFQGANTEAFF
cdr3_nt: TGTGCCAGCAGCTTTCAGGGGGCGAACACTGAAGCTTTCTTT

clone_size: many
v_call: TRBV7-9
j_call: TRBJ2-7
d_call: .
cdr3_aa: CASSLALDEQYF
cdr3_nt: TGTGCCAGCAGCTTAGCATTAGACGAGCAGTACTTC

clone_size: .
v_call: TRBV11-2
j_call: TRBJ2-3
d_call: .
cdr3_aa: CASSFTGSYTDTQYF
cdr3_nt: TGTGCCAGCAGTTTCACCGGGTCCTACACAGATACGCAGTATTTT

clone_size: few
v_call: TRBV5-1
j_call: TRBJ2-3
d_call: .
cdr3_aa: CVSSKDSSTDTQYF
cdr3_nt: TGCGTCAGCAGCAAGGACAGTAGCACAGATACGCAGTATTTT

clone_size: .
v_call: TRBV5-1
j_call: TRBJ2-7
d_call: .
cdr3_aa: CASSLAASPSAEQYF
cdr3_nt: TGCGCCAGCAGCTTGGCGGCGTCCCCCAGTGCCGAGCAGTACTTC

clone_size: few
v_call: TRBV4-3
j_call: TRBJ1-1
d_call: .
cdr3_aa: CASSQETGQMNTEAFF
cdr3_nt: TGCGCCAGCAGCCAAGAGACAGGCCAGATGAACACTGAAGCTTTCTTT

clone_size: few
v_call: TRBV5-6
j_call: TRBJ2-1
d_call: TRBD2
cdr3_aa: CASSLMGGGYNEQFF
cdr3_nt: TGTGCCAGCAGCTTGATGGGCGGGGGTTACAATGAGCAGTTCTTC

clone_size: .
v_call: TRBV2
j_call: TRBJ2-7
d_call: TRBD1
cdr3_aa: CASLRDSSYEQYF
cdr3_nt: TGTGCCAGCCTCCGGGACAGCTCCTACGAGCAGTACTTC

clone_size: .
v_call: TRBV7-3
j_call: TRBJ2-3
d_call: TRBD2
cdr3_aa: CASSLTSGTTDTQYF
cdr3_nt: TGTGCCAGCAGCTTAACCAGCGGGACTACGGATACGCAGTATTTT

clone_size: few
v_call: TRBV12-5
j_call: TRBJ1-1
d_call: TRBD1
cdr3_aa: CASGLPQTGGDTEAFF
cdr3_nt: TGTGCTAGTGGTTTGCCCCAGACAGGGGGGGACACTGAAGCTTTCTTT

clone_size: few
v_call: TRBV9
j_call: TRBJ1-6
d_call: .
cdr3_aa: CASSGDPGGSNSPLHF
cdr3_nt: TGTGCCAGCAGCGGAGACCCAGGCGGCAGTAATTCACCCCTCCACTTT

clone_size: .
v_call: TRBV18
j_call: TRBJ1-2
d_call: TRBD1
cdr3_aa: CASSPYAPPGGDYGYTF
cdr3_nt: TGTGCCAGCTCACCATATGCCCCCCCAGGGGGCGATTATGGCTACACCTTC

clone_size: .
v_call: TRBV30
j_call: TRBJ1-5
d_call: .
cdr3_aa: CAWALDSNQPQHF
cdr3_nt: TGTGCCTGGGCCTTGGATAGCAATCAGCCCCAGCATTTT

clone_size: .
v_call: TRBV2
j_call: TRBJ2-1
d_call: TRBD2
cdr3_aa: CASTSGDSYNEQFF
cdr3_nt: TGTGCCAGCACTAGCGGGGACTCCTACAATGAGCAGTTCTTC

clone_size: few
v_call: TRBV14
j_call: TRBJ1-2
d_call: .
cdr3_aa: CASGGNYGYTF
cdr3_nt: TGTGCCAGCGGGGGAAACTATGGCTACACCTTC

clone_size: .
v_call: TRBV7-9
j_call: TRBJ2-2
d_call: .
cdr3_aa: CASSLSYPNTGELFF
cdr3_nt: TGTGCCAGCAGCTTATCCTACCCGAACACCGGGGAGCTGTTTTTT

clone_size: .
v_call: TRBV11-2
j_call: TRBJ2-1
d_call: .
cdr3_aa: CASSLLAAYNEQFF
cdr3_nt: TGTGCCAGCAGCTTACTAGCTGCCTACAATGAGCAGTTCTTC

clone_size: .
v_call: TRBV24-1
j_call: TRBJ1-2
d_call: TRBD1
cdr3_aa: CATSDARTGFYGYTF
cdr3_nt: TGTGCCACCAGTGATGCTAGGACAGGCTTCTATGGCTACACCTTC

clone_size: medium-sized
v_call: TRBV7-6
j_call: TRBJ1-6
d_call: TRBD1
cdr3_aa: CASSLASGTGTNSPLHF
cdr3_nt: TGTGCCAGCAGCTTAGCGTCCGGGACAGGGACTAATTCACCCCTCCACTTT

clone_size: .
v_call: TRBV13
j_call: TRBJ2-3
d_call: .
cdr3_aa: CASRGGTDTQYF
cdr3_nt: TGTGCCAGCAGGGGGGGCACAGATACGCAGTATTTT

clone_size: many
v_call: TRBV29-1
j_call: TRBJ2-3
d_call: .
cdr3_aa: CSVESLFDTQYF
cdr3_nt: TGCAGCGTTGAATCCCTTTTCGATACGCAGTATTTT

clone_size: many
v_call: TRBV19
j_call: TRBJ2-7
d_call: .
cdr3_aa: CASSMSPYEQYF
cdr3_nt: TGTGCCAGTAGTATGTCCCCCTACGAGCAGTACTTC

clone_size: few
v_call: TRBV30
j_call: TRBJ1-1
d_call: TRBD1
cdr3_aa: CAWSGTGGTAEAFF
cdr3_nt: TGTGCCTGGAGTGGGACAGGGGGAACGGCTGAAGCTTTCTTT

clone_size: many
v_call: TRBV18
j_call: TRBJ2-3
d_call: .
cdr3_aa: CASSLYRDTDTQYF
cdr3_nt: TGTGCCAGCTCACTATACAGGGACACAGATACGCAGTATTTT

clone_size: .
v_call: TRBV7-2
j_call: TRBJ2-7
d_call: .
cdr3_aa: CASSPGFSYEQYF
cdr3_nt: TGTGCCAGCAGCCCGGGATTTTCCTACGAGCAGTACTTC

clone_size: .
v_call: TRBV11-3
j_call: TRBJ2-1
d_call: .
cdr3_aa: CASSTIVGRGDEQFF
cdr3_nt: TGTGCCAGCAGCACCATAGTGGGCAGGGGCGATGAGCAGTTCTTC

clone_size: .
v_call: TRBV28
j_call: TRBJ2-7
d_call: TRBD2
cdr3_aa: CASSGGGGGYYEQYF
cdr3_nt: TGTGCCAGCAGTGGAGGAGGCGGGGGGTACTACGAGCAGTACTTC

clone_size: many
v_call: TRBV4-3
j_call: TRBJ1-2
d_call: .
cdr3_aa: CASSQDIATANYGYTF
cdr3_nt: TGCGCCAGCAGCCAAGATATCGCGACGGCTAACTATGGCTACACCTTC

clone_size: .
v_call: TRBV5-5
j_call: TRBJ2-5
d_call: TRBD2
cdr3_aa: CASSSRTSGVDF
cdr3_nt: TGTGCCAGCAGCTCGCGGACTAGCGGGGTAGACTTC

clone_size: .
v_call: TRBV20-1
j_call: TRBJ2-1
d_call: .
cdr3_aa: CSARIGLALNEQFF
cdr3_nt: TGCAGTGCTAGAATCGGGCTAGCCCTCAATGAGCAGTTCTTC

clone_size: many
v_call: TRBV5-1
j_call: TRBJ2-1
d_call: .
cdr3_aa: CASSLPTTPNPGEQFF
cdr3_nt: TGCGCCAGCAGCTTGCCGACTACACCGAACCCCGGTGAGCAGTTCTTC

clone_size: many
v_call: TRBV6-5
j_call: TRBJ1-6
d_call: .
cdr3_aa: CASSLTGTGSSPLHF
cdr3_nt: TGTGCCAGCAGTCTTACAGGGACCGGATCATCACCCCTCCACTTT

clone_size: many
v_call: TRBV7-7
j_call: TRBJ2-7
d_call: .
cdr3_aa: CASSLSLESEQYF
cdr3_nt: TGTGCTAGCAGCTTAAGTCTAGAATCCGAGCAGTACTTC

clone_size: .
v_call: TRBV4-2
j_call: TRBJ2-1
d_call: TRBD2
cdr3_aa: CASSQGRGPSGRNEQFF
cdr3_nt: TGTGCCAGCAGCCAAGGTCGCGGACCTAGCGGGAGAAATGAGCAGTTCTTC

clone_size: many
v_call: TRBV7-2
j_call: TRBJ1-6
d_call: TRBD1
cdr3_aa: CASSSRDRLSSYNSPLHF
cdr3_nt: TGTGCCAGCAGCTCCCGGGACAGGCTGAGCTCCTATAATTCACCCCTCCACTTT

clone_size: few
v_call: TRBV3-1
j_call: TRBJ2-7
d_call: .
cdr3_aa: CASSQESWREQYF
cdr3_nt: TGTGCCAGCAGCCAAGAATCGTGGCGCGAGCAGTACTTC

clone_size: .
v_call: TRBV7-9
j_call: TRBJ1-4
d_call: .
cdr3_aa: CASSLSGQRNEKLFF
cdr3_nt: TGTGCCAGCAGCTTATCGGGACAACGTAATGAAAAACTGTTTTTT